The next 7 T cell receptor beta chains were all read from a single sample in a study of shared clonotypes between healthy human individuals. The data were produced by immunoSEQ multiplex PCR, yet TCRdb's version contains in-frame clones alone and is incomplete. The sample includes a few million clones, approximately 94% seen only once; the top ten take roughly 0.13%. Sequencing was done on a sample of naive CD4+ T cells sorted from blood. As to subset: CD45RA+ positively selected. The receptors originated from a man younger than 35 in good health.

The chain employs TRBV9 and TRBJ1-4; 8 positions agree with TRBD1. CDR1 and CDR2 from the germline V gene are SGDLS and YYNGEE. Trimming removed 3 bases from V and 7 bases from J; junction bases left unmatched: 11. CDR3 length equals 16 residues. CDR3 protein: CASSGTYRGYLEKLFF. The DNA for the CDR3 is TGTGCCAGCAGCGGAACTTACAGGGGGTACCTTGAAAAACTGTTTTTT.

Here the CDR3 reads CASSQTDTIYF. In DNA form, the CDR3 reads TGTGCCAGCAGCCAGACGGACACCATATATTTT. The rearrangement uses TRBV5-6 and TRBJ1-3; no clear D. CDR1 is SGHDT, CDR2 YYEEEE, per germline. The V and J ends lost 4 bases and 8 bases respectively, with 7 bases between them. The CDR3 runs to 11 residues.

The chain combines TRBV11-2 with TRBJ1-2, with D possibly being TRBD1 (5 bases). The CDR3 length is 14 residues. V lost 3 bases and J lost 4, with 12 bases in between. Germline CDR1 reads SGHAT; CDR2 reads FQNNGV. The CDR3 DNA reads as TGTGCCAGCAGCTTTTCCTCAGGGACCTATGGCTACACCTTC. This codes for CASSFSSGTYGYTF.

This chain joins TRBV2 and TRBJ1-5; tentative D call: TRBD1 (5 bases). Germline V gene data show CDR1 as SNHLY and CDR2 as FYNNEI. V was pared by 6 bases and J by 0 bases, with 9 bases between. The CDR3 contains 14 residues. CDR3 protein: CASRQDHSNQPQHF. The CDR3 coding sequence is TGTGCCAGCAGACAGGATCATAGCAATCAGCCCCAGCATTTT.

The CDR3 DNA reads TGCGCCAGCAGCCAAGTTGGACAGGGGGAAAAAGAAGCTTTCTTT. It encodes CASSQVGQGEKEAFF. This chain uses TRBV4-1 with TRBJ1-1; 10 bases are shared with TRBD1. V gave up 1 base and J gave up 8 bases; unmatched junction bases: 7. The length of the CDR3 is 15 residues. From germline, CDR1 is MGHRA and CDR2 YSYEKL.

V is TRBV6-5 and J is TRBJ2-2; TRBD1 agrees at 8 bases. This CDR3 is built from 16 residues. V lost 0 bases to trimming and J lost 4 bases; unmatched junction nucleotides: 4. Germline V gene data show CDR1 as MNHEY and CDR2 as SVGAGI. This CDR3 reads CASSYSTGATTGELFF. The CDR3 DNA reads as TGTGCCAGCAGTTACTCGACAGGGGCGACCACCGGGGAGCTGTTTTTT.

This rearrangement joins TRBV5-5 to TRBJ2-1; TRBD2 matches 7 bases. The CDR3 consists of 13 residues. Germline V CDR1 and CDR2: SGHKS, YYEKEE (reference sequence). With V trimmed by 1 base and J by 15 bases, 10 bases remained unmatched. The CDR3 loop reads CASSLISSGERFF. The CDR3 coding sequence is TGTGCCAGCAGCTTGATTTCCAGCGGGGAACGGTTCTTC.